This T cell receptor beta chain derives from a study of vaccination effects on CD4 cells after COVID-19. Overall study results and limits: Convalescent patients were scarce, and early post-infection timepoints were absent.

Assay used: immunoSEQ multiplex PCR; TCRdb lists only in-frame clones, some missing. Altogether 62,000 or so clones are present, about 80% being singletons, with the ten largest covering 10% to 15%. Notes on this clone: Its target is not known.

Losses at the gene ends were 5 bases for V and 2 bases for J; bases not matched to a gene: 8. This CDR3 spans 15 amino acids. Germline V gene data show CDR1 as ENHRY and CDR2 as SYGVKD. After expansion with viral peptide pools in the ViraFEST assay, antigen-specific CD4+ T cells were sequenced. Once cultured for more than nine days, the cells underwent separation to obtain CD4+ T cells. Testing of the vaccine recipients showed negative nucleocapsid antibodies and no prior SARS-CoV-2 infection. IL-2 medium supplanted half the medium on days 3 and 7. The receptor's source is a human donor who received a COVID-19 vaccine. The input for sequencing was CD4+ T cells from PBMCs cultured with SARS-CoV-2 spike peptides, taken before COVID-19 vaccination. The V and J genes are TRBV10-3 and TRBJ2-7; TRBD1 matches 8 bases. The CDR3 bases are TGTGCCATCAGTCCGGGACAGGTGAAGACCTACGAGCAGTACGTC. As protein: CAISPGQVKTYEQYV.